This T cell receptor (beta chain) appears in the sequencing data of a study of CD8+CD57+ T cells in acquired aplastic anemia (dated by TCRdb to between 2018 and 2020). For the study in its entirety: A mean of about 3.2 ug of DNA, ranging from roughly 0.19 to 27.4 ug, was extracted from sorted CD4+ and CD8+ cells. An average of approximately 9.8 million reads for CD4+ cells and 11.0 million reads for CD8+ cells was obtained from healthy donor samples.

On this clonotype: Its antigen is unknown. Base qualities were left out, and no much larger clone turns up one base away.

Genomic DNA served as template for TCR beta VDJ combination and CDR3 sequence profiling. TCR repertoire sequencing was run on an Illumina HiSeq 2000. The authors processed their data as follows. TRBV/TRBJ rearrangement plots, CDR3 size and DJ length profiles, and Simpson's diversity index were used to assess repertoires. The most abundant DNA sequence in the deep sequencing data was defined as the immunodominant clone. CDR3 amino acid sequences were screened for sharing across subjects and compared with published repertoires and the VDJdb database. TCRdb passed the public sequencing reads through fastp at Q25 and MiXCR, retaining productive beta sequences. One record per CDR3 amino acid sequence lists the most common genes and DNA. TCRdb, rather than the study authors, made the V and J calls. This sample is represented by approximately 65,000 distinct CDR3 sequences; about 56% of them were singletons. The ten largest clones add up to 2% to 3% of the sample.

Study-level results and caveats: Patients and healthy controls showed no significant difference in CD8+ Simpson's diversity (P=0.060). Roughly 31 CD8+ CDR3 sequences were shared between patients and controls but appeared highly expressed in patients and within their immunodominant clones.

The junction carries 20 bases between V and J, which are trimmed by 5 bases and 6 bases respectively. CDR1 and CDR2 (SGHAT, FQDESV) derive from the germline V gene (reference sequence). Taken from cysteine to phenylalanine, the CDR3 has 16 residues. The DNA shown is the 48-base CDR3, in frame from base 1. In the study, sorted CD4+ and CD8+ blood T cells from patients with severe aplastic anemia and from healthy subjects underwent deep sequencing of TCR repertoires. Ficoll-Paque density gradient centrifugation was used to isolate peripheral blood mononuclear cells. Before DNA extraction, CD4+ and CD8+ T cells were sorted with FACS or magnetic beads.

This receptor chain uses TRBV11-1 and TRBJ2-1; the D gene is possibly TRBD1 or TRBD2, with 5 bases matching each. The receptor's source is a human donor in good health, serving as a control. Sequenced material: sorted CD4+, CD8+, or CD8+CD57+ T cells (not recorded which) from PBMCs. The DNA is TGTGCCAGCAGCCAGAGGGGACCAGCGACCAGCAATGAGCAGTTCTTC. It specifies CASSQRGPATSNEQFF.